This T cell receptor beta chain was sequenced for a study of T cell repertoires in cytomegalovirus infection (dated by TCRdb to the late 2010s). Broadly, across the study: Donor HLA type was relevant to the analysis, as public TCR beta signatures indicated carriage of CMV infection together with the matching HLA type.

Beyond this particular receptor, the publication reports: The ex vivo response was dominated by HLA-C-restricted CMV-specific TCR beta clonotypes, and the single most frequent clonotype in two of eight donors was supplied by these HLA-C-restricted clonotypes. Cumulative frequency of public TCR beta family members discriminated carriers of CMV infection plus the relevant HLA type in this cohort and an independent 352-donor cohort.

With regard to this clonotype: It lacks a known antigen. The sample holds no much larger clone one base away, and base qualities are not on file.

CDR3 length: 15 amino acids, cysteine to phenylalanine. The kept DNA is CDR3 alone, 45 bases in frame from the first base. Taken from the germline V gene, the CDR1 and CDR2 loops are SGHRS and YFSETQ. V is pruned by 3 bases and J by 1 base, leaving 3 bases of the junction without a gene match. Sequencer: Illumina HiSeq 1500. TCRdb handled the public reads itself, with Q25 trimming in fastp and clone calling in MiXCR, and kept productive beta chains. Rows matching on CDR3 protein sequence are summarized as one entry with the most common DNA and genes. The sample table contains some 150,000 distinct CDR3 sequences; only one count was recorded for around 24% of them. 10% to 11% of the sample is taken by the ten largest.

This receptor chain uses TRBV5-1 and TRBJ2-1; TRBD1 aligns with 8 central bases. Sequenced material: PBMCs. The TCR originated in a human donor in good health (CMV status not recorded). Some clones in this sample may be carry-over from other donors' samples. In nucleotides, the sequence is TGCGCCAGCAGCTACGGACAGGGTTCCTACAATGAGCAGTTCTTC. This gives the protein CASSYGQGSYNEQFF.